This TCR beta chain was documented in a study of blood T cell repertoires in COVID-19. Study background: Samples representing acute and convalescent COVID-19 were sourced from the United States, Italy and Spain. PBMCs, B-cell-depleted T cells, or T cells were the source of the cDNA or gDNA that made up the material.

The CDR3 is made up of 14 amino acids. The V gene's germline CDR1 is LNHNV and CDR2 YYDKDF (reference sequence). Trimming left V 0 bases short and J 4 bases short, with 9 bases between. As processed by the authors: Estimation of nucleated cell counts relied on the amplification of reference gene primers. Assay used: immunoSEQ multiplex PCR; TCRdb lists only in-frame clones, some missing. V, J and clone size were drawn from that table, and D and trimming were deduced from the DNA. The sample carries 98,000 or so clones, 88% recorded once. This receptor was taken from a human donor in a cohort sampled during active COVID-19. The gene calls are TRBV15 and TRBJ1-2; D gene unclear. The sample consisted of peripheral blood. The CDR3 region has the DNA TGTGCCACCAGCAGAGACAGGTTGGGCTATGGCTACACCTTC. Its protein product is CATSRDRLGYGYTF.